This T cell receptor beta chain emerged from a study of cytomegalovirus exposure and HLA in healthy donors. Comment on this clone: Antigen specificity is unknown.

60 Vbeta and 13 Jbeta primers were used in PCR. Profiling relied on immunoSEQ multiplex PCR, and the TCRdb table lists in-frame clones only, not all of them. The sample yields 110,000 to 150,000 clones, about 82% seen once. V lost 5 bases, J lost 8 bases, and 15 bases lay in between. There are 13 residues in the CDR3. Germline V gene data show CDR1 as SGHVS and CDR2 as FQNEAQ. Regarding the study as a whole: Exclusion as indistinguishable affected some V segments, including TRBV6-2 and TRBV6-3. Overall, under 200 TCR beta chains were annotated as cytomegalovirus-associated. As a later analysis revealed, most CMV-associated TCR beta chains appeared HLA-restricted. With DRB1 most and HLA-C fewest, TCR association rates differed between HLA loci in a later analysis.

The gene calls are TRBV7-8 and TRBJ1-2; the D is unclear. Sequencing was performed on PBMCs. The TCR sequence derives from a male donor in good health and CMV-seronegative. CDR3 region: CASSPYGGRGYTF. CDR3 nucleotide sequence: TGTGCCAGCAGCCCTTATGGAGGGAGGGGCTACACCTTC.